This T cell receptor (beta chain) was identified in a study of blood T cell repertoires in COVID-19. Study-level background: PBMCs, B-cell-depleted T cells, or T cells were the source of the cDNA or gDNA that made up the material.

The CDR3 is made up of 14 amino acids. V gave up 3 bases and J gave up 5 bases; unmatched junction bases: 3. Germline-derived CDR1 and CDR2 are KGHDR and SFDVKD. The assay was immunoSEQ multiplex PCR, and TCRdb's table has in-frame clones only and misses some. The sample has approximately 350,000 clones; more than 75% are singletons. The receptor was derived from a woman aged 50 to 65 with COVID-19, enrolled during active disease. The sequencing input was peripheral blood. This chain links TRBV24-1 with TRBJ1-5; 7 bases map to TRBD1. CDR3 region: CATSDPGGHQPQHF. The CDR3 nucleotides are TGTGCCACCAGTGATCCAGGGGGACATCAGCCCCAGCATTTT.